The 29 T cell receptor beta chains listed next were all sequenced from one sample in a study of control samples from healthy donors and cancer patients. Repertoires were generated with immunoSEQ multiplex PCR, while TCRdb's copy carries only in-frame clones and drops some. This sample yields more than 85,000 clones, of which just over 90% are seen a single time; 3.5% to 4.5% belongs to the top ten. Sequenced material: blood. These receptors came from a human donor in good health. The donor label of this sample is uncertain.

The CDR3 is CASSNQDSRTEAFF. The DNA of the CDR3 is TGTGCCAGCAGCAACCAGGACTCGAGGACTGAAGCTTTCTTT. The chain links TRBV21-1 to TRBJ1-1. TRBV21-1 is a pseudogene. CDR3 length: 14 residues.

This chain connects TRBV12-3 or TRBV12-4 to TRBJ1-4; D gene ambiguous. The V and J ends lost 3 bases and 7 bases respectively, with 9 bases between them. The CDR3 extends over 13 amino acids. CDR3 in DNA: TGTGCCAGCAGTTTGGGGAGACCTGAAAAACTGTTTTTT. Translation: CASSLGRPEKLFF.

This rearrangement joins TRBV5-5 to TRBJ2-7, with D possibly matching TRBD1 (5 bases). The CDR3 covers 14 residues. CDR1 is SGHKS, CDR2 YYEKEE, per germline (reference sequence). V shed 2 bases and J shed 4 bases, with 13 bases lying between them. The CDR3 DNA reads TGTGCCAGCAGCTTCATGACAGAACCTTACGAGCAGTACTTC. Its translation is CASSFMTEPYEQYF.

This chain joins TRBV5-5 and TRBJ1-2; D possibly corresponds to TRBD1 (5 bases). Germline-derived CDR1 and CDR2 are SGHKS and YYEKEE (reference sequence). V gave up 0 bases and J gave up 8 bases, with 14 bases separating them. This CDR3 has 14 amino acids. For the CDR3, the DNA is TGTGCCAGCAGCTTGGAGGGGAAGTCCATAGGCTACACCTTC. Amino acid sequence: CASSLEGKSIGYTF.

This sequence joins TRBV7-3 and TRBJ2-1; D gene ambiguous. The CDR3 spans 16 residues. CDR1 SGHTA and CDR2 FQGTGA come from the germline V gene. V lost 0 bases and J lost 0, with 9 bases in between. The CDR3 sequence is CASSLTAVSSYNEQFF. The CDR3 nucleotides read TGTGCCAGCAGCTTAACCGCGGTTAGCTCCTACAATGAGCAGTTCTTC.

The chain employs TRBV28 and TRBJ2-3; D is unresolved. CDR3 length: 16 amino acids. The germline V gene has CDR1 MDHEN and CDR2 SYDVKM. The germline V and J ends were trimmed by 2 bases and 0 bases, with 12 bases remaining between them. Written as DNA, the CDR3 is TGTGCCAGCAGTTTAAGGGTACAGATAAGCACAGATACGCAGTATTTT. This codes for CASSLRVQISTDTQYF. The whole variable domain, filled in from reference TRBV28 and TRBJ2-3, reads DVKVTQSSRYLVKRTGEKVFLECVQDMDHENMFWYRQDPGLGLRLIYFSYDVKMKEKGDIPEGYSVSREKKERFSLILESASTNQTSMYLCASSLRVQISTDTQYFGPGTRLTVL.

V and J are TRBV2 and TRBJ2-7, with unresolved D. Trimming cost V 7 bases and J 5 bases, with 12 bases left between them. The germline V gene encodes CDR1 SNHLY and CDR2 FYNNEI. The CDR3 length is 12 residues. As DNA, the CDR3 is TGTGCCAGCAACCCAACGTCTGACGAGCAGTACTTC. It codes for CASNPTSDEQYF.

The V call is TRBV7-2, the J call TRBJ2-5, with 9 positions matching TRBD2. The CDR3 extends over 16 amino acids. Losses at the gene ends were 3 bases for V and 2 bases for J; bases not matched to a gene: 7. Germline CDR1 is SGHTA and CDR2 is FQGNSA. The CDR3 reads CASSLSGGLLQETQYF. As DNA, the CDR3 is TGTGCCAGCAGCTTGAGCGGGGGGCTTCTACAAGAGACCCAGTACTTC.

The chain combines TRBV6-5 with TRBJ1-1; D unresolved. This CDR3 spans 14 amino acids. Germline values: CDR1 MNHEY, CDR2 SVGAGI. Trimming cost V 6 bases and J 2 bases, with 13 bases left between them. DNA for the CDR3: TGTGCCAGCAGCTTAGGCGACGGTAACACTGAAGCTTTCTTT. Protein product: CASSLGDGNTEAFF.

The chain links TRBV19 to TRBJ2-7; 7 nucleotides align to TRBD1. The CDR3 is made up of 12 amino acids. Per the germline V gene, CDR1 is LNHDA and CDR2 is SQIVND (reference sequence). Trimming removed 6 bases from V and 5 bases from J; junction bases left unmatched: 4. CDR3 DNA: TGTGCCAGTAGCCGACAGGGCCACGAGCAGTACTTC. Translation gives CASSRQGHEQYF.

This chain joins TRBV4-2 and TRBJ2-3; possibly TRBD2 for D (6 bases). Germline-derived CDR1 and CDR2 are LGHNA and YNFKEQ. V lost 0 bases and J lost 0, with 19 bases in between. This CDR3 has 19 amino acids. For the CDR3, the DNA is TGTGCCAGCAGCCAAGACATGATCGCGAGCGGGCCTAGCACAGATACGCAGTATTTT. This sequence encodes CASSQDMIASGPSTDTQYF.

The chain links TRBV6-5 to TRBJ2-1, with 8 bases aligning to TRBD1. V lost 7 bases, J lost 6 bases, and 5 bases stayed unmatched. Germline V gene data show CDR1 as MNHEY and CDR2 as SVGAGI. The CDR3 is 13 amino acids. The CDR3 sequence is CASKITGGNEQFF. CDR3 nucleotide sequence: TGTGCCAGCAAGATTACAGGGGGCAATGAGCAGTTCTTC.

The chain carries TRBV7-9 and TRBJ1-6; D is uncertain. Germline-derived CDR1 and CDR2 are SEHNR and FQNEAQ (reference sequence). V shed 6 bases and J shed 1 base, with 10 bases lying between them. This CDR3 has 15 residues. This chain's CDR3 is CASRGSRSYNSPLHF. CDR3 coding DNA: TGTGCCAGCAGGGGCAGCAGATCCTATAATTCACCCCTCCACTTT.

The sample holds a few counts of this clone. This chain joins TRBV6-6 and TRBJ1-5; D is ambiguous. The CDR3 runs to 15 residues. Germline loops: CDR1 MNHNY, CDR2 SVGAGI (reference sequence). V gave up 0 bases and J gave up 6 bases, with 12 bases separating them. The CDR3, as DNA: TGTGCCAGCAGTTACTCGATCCTCGGGATTCAGCCCCAGCATTTT. Protein product: CASSYSILGIQPQHF.

This chain uses TRBV7-3 with TRBJ2-3; the D is unclear. Germline V gene lookup returns CDR1 SGHTA and CDR2 FQGTGA. The CDR3 length is 16 residues. V lost 1 base and J lost 0, with 11 bases in between. In DNA form, the CDR3 reads TGTGCCAGCAGCTTAATCCCCTCTCCTAGCACAGATACGCAGTATTTT. As protein: CASSLIPSPSTDTQYF.

The chain joins TRBV7-9 to TRBJ2-5, with TRBD2 matching over 7 bases. The germline CDR1 and CDR2 sequences are SEHNR and FQNEAQ (reference sequence). J was trimmed by 5 bases and V by 3 bases; bases with no gene match: 3. This CDR3 spans 13 amino acids. The CDR3 region is CASSLGGSETQYF. CDR3 DNA sequence: TGTGCCAGCAGCTTGGGGGGGAGTGAGACCCAGTACTTC.

This clone was found once. One junction end disagrees with the germline gene, perhaps due to a read error. The J gene is TRBJ1-5, the V gene TRBV6-1; D is possibly TRBD1 (6 bases). In germline, CDR1 is MNHNS, CDR2 SASEGT. CDR3 length equals 15 residues. The CDR3 DNA sequence: TGTGCCAGCATTGAAGGGGGTCGGATTCAACAGCCCCAGCATTTT. It specifies CASIEGGRIQQPQHF.

The genes are TRBV2 and TRBJ2-2; TRBD2 matches 12 bases. The germline V gene has CDR1 SNHLY and CDR2 FYNNEI. The CDR3 spans 16 residues. J was trimmed by 6 bases and V by 2 bases; bases with no gene match: 4. The CDR3 DNA sequence: TGTGCCAGCAGTGAACTAGCGGGGGGGCTGGCCGGGGAGCTGTTTTTT. Its translation is CASSELAGGLAGELFF.

This chain joins TRBV9 and TRBJ2-1, with D maybe TRBD1 (5 bases). The CDR3 sequence is 15 residues long. Trimming removed 0 bases at V and 4 bases at J, with 11 bases between. Germline V gene lookup returns CDR1 SGDLS and CDR2 YYNGEE. CDR3: CASSVEAGSYNEQFF. Written as DNA, the CDR3 is TGTGCCAGCAGCGTAGAGGCAGGGTCTTACAATGAGCAGTTCTTC.

The J gene is TRBJ1-3, the V gene TRBV27, with unresolved D. This CDR3 contains 14 residues. Trimming cost V 0 bases and J 2 bases, with 5 bases left between them. Germline CDR1 and CDR2: MNHEY and SMNVEV (reference sequence). The CDR3 DNA reads TGTGCCAGCAGTTTATCCAGAGCTGGAAACACCATATATTTT. Its translation is CASSLSRAGNTIYF.

The CDR3 DNA reads as TGTGCCAGTAGTACCCGGACAGAACAAGCCTACACCTTC. This codes for CASSTRTEQAYTF. The rearrangement uses TRBV19 and TRBJ1-2; possible D gene TRBD1, 6 bases. V lost 4 bases and J lost 10, with 16 bases in between. This CDR3 comprises 13 residues. From germline, CDR1 is LNHDA and CDR2 SQIVND (reference sequence).

The chain recombines TRBV6-2 or TRBV6-3 with TRBJ1-1, with D uncertain. Germline-derived CDR1 and CDR2 are MNHEY and SVGEGT. V lost 2 bases and J lost 0, with 7 bases in between. CDR3 size: 14 residues. For the CDR3, the DNA is TGTGCCAGCAGTTACAAATTGCTGAACACTGAAGCTTTCTTT. Its translation: CASSYKLLNTEAFF.

The V call is TRBV18, the J call TRBJ2-2, with D hard to call. Germline V gives CDR1 KGHSH, CDR2 LQKENI. The V end lost 0 bases, the J end lost 5 bases, and 10 bases lay between the germline ends. This CDR3 is built from 15 residues. CDR3 nucleotides: TGTGCCAGCTCACCACCAAGGGCCTGGACCGGGGAGCTGTTTTTT. Translating gives CASSPPRAWTGELFF.

This clone was seen once. The J gene is TRBJ1-4, the V gene TRBV30; 8 bases align to TRBD1. The germline V gene encodes CDR1 GTSNPN and CDR2 SVGIG (reference sequence). The CDR3 spans 14 residues. Unmatched junction bases numbered 11, after V lost 6 bases and J lost 8 bases. In nucleotides, the CDR3 is TGTGCCTGCGCCCTCAGGGGGCTTGGCGAAAAACTGTTTTTT. This translates into CACALRGLGEKLFF.

V is TRBV20-1 and J is TRBJ2-5; no clear D. The germline V gene has CDR1 DFQATT and CDR2 SNEGSKA (reference sequence). This CDR3 region has 10 residues. V gave up 6 bases and J gave up 6 bases, with 8 bases separating them. CDR3: CSALVKTQYF. Here the CDR3 DNA reads TGCAGTGCCCTCGTTAAGACCCAGTACTTC.

This chain links TRBV19 with TRBJ1-1; D may be TRBD1 (5 bases). Trimming stripped 6 bases from V and 1 base from J, with 12 bases between. Germline CDR1 LNHDA, CDR2 SQIVND (reference sequence). The CDR3 has 14 residues. The CDR3: CASSAGTANTEAFF. The CDR3 DNA sequence: TGTGCCAGTAGCGCCGGGACGGCGAACACTGAAGCTTTCTTT.

The chain has TRBV6-1 and TRBJ1-5; possible D gene TRBD1, 6 bases. The germline V gene encodes CDR1 MNHNS and CDR2 SASEGT. The CDR3 runs 15 residues. With 2 bases removed from V and 2 bases from J, the gap between germline ends came to 10 bases. Here the CDR3 reads CASSESGAGNQPQHF. Written as DNA, the CDR3 is TGTGCCAGCAGTGAATCGGGGGCGGGCAATCAGCCCCAGCATTTT.

The chain joins TRBV28 to TRBJ1-4, with a weak D call TRBD1 (5 bases). The germline V gene encodes CDR1 MDHEN and CDR2 SYDVKM. This CDR3 is built from 16 residues. With 2 bases removed from V and 0 bases from J, the gap between germline ends came to 10 bases. Here the CDR3 reads CASSLGPGTTNEKLFF. The CDR3 DNA reads as TGTGCCAGCAGTTTAGGACCAGGGACAACTAATGAAAAACTGTTTTTT.

At least ten counts were recorded for this clone. The chain couples TRBV19 to TRBJ2-2; 12 bases are a match to TRBD2. Germline CDR1 is LNHDA and CDR2 is SQIVND (reference sequence). The CDR3 is 15 amino acids. V lost 6 bases and J lost 5; bases outside the gene matches: 4. CDR3 in DNA: TGTGCCAGTAGAACTAGCGGGGGGAAAACCGGGGAGCTGTTTTTT. It codes for CASRTSGGKTGELFF.